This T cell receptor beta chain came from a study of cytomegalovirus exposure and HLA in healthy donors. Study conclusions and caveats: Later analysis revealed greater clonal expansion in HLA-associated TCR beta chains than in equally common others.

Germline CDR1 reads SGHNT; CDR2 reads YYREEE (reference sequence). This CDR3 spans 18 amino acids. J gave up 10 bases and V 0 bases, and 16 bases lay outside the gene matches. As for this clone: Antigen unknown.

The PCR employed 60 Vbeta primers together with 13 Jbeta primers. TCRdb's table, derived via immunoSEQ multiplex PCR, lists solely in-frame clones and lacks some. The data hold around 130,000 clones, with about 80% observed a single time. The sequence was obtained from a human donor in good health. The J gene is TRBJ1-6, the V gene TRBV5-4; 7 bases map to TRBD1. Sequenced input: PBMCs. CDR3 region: CASSLAGTALPPASPLHF. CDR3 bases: TGTGCCAGCAGCTTGGCCGGGACAGCTCTCCCGCCAGCATCACCCCTCCACTTT.